Detailed here is one T cell receptor beta chain. From germline, CDR1 is SGHTA and CDR2 FQGNSA. V lost 3 bases to trimming and J lost 2 bases; unmatched junction nucleotides: 7. This CDR3 has 16 residues. The record originates from a study of blood T cell repertoires in COVID-19. Study-wide background: Whether acute or convalescent, the COVID-19 samples came from the United States, Italy and Spain.

Assay: immunoSEQ multiplex PCR; the TCRdb copy retains only in-frame clones and omits some. This table has approximately 350,000 clones, roughly 90% appearing once. The sequenced sample consisted of peripheral blood. The chain is built from TRBV7-2 and TRBJ2-3; TRBD2 matches at 8 bases. The sequence was obtained from a woman aged 70-85 years with COVID-19, enrolled during active disease. CDR3 region: CASSLYSGGPTDTQYF. The CDR3 DNA reads as TGTGCCAGCAGCTTGTACAGCGGGGGACCCACAGATACGCAGTATTTT.